The TCR beta chain under discussion was sequenced for a study of T cell clones after liver transplantation. Turning to the study itself: A pre-transplant mixed lymphocyte reaction with TCRbeta sequencing defined graft-donor-reactive clones followed in post-transplant blood. Blood was drawn pre-transplant, before withdrawal, and after full or failed withdrawal. Study results and limitations: Post-transplant, graft-donor-reactive CD4 TCRbeta sequences in blood dropped significantly in 5 of 8 subjects. A larger donor-reactive than third-party decline suggested partial antigen-specific deletion.

Turning to this clone: Antigen specificity is unknown.

Using immunoSEQ multiplex PCR, the repertoire was profiled, and TCRdb retains in-frame clones only, with some absent. The sample contains some 50,000 clones, around 70% of which appear only once. This CDR3 comprises 16 residues. CDR1 and CDR2 from the germline V gene are MDHEN and SYDVKM. Trimming stripped 8 bases from V and 0 bases from J, with 17 bases between. The source material was CD4+ T cells from blood, sampled at the 22-month timepoint. The sequence came from a human patient who received a liver transplant. Some T cells may trace back to the graft donor. This chain uses TRBV28 with TRBJ1-3, with D possibly being TRBD1 (5 bases). Here the CDR3 DNA reads TGTGCCAGCGGAGGATTCGACAGCCGCTCTGGAAACACCATATATTTT. As protein: CASGGFDSRSGNTIYF.